The clone carrying this T cell receptor beta chain showed up just once. These data belong to a study of OX40 agonist ivuxolimab in advanced cancers. Study-level background: Dose-escalation patients were diagnosed with hepatocellular carcinoma, melanoma, renal cell cancer or head and neck cancer.

The table came from immunoSEQ multiplex PCR; TCRdb's copy has only in-frame clones and leaves some out. The top ten hold approximately 0.5% of the sample, which has around 80,000 clones, approximately 85% seen once. V lost 6 bases to trimming and J lost 1 base; unmatched junction nucleotides: 10. From germline, CDR1 is MDHEN and CDR2 SYDVKM. The CDR3 extends over 17 amino acids. V gene TRBV28 combines with J gene TRBJ1-1, with 11 positions matching TRBD1. The source was CD4+ or CD8+ T cells sorted from blood, collected in a trial of the OX40 agonist ivuxolimab. The origin of this receptor is an adult with an advanced solid tumor such as melanoma, head and neck, liver or kidney cancer. The CDR3 DNA reads as TGTGCCAGCAGCTACCTCCCGGGACAGGGGGGGAACACTGAAGCTTTCTTT. It is translated as CASSYLPGQGGNTEAFF.